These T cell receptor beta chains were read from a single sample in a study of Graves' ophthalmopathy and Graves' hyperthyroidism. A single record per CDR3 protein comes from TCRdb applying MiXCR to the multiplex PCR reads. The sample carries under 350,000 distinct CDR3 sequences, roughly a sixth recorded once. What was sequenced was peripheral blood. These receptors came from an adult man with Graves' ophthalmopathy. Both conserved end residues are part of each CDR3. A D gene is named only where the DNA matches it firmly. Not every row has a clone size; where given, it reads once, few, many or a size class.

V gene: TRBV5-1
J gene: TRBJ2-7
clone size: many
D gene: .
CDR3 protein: CASSGRTSGNNEQYF
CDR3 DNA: TGCGCCAGCAGCGGAAGGACAAGCGGAAACAACGAGCAGTACTTC

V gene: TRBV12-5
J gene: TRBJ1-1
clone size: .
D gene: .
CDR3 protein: CASGLRQGSEAFF
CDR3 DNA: TGTGCTAGTGGTTTACGTCAGGGATCGGAAGCTTTCTTT

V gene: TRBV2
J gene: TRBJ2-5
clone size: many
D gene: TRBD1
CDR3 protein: CASSAGTGGQTQYF
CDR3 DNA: TGTGCCAGCAGTGCCGGGACAGGGGGGCAGACCCAGTACTTC

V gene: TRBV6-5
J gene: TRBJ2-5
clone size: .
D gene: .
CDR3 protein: CASSYEQWGTQYF
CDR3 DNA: TGTGCCAGCAGTTACGAACAGTGGGGGACCCAGTACTTC

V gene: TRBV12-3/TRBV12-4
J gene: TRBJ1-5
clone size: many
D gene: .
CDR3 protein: CASIGQTSNQPQHF
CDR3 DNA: TGTGCCAGCATTGGGCAGACGAGCAATCAGCCCCAGCATTTT

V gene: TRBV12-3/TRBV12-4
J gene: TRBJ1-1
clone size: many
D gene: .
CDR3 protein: CASNRDRYTEAFF
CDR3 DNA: TGTGCCAGCAACCGAGACAGATACACTGAAGCTTTCTTT

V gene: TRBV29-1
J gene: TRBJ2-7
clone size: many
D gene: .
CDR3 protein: CSVTPNPRNYEQYF
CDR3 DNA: TGCAGCGTGACCCCTAATCCGAGGAACTACGAGCAGTACTTC

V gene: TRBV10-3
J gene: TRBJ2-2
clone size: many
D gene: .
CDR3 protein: CAIVGEANTGELFF
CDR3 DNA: TGTGCCATCGTCGGAGAAGCGAACACCGGGGAGCTGTTTTTT

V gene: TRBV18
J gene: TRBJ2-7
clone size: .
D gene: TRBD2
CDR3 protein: CASSPPSGRTYEQYF
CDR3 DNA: TGTGCCAGCTCACCTCCTAGCGGGCGGACCTACGAGCAGTACTTC

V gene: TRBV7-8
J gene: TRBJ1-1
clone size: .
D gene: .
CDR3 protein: CASILRSEAFF
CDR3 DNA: TGTGCCAGCATTCTAAGGTCTGAAGCTTTCTTT

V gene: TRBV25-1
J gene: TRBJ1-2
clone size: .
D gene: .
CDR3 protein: CASTLGQPGYTF
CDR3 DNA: TGTGCCAGTACCCTCGGACAGCCGGGCTACACCTTC

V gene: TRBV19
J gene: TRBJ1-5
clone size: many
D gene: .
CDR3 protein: CAGKKGNQPQHF
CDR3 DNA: TGTGCCGGAAAAAAGGGGAATCAGCCCCAGCATTTT

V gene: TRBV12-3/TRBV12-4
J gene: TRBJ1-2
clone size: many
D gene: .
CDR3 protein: CASGSAGGYTF
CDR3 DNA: TGTGCCAGCGGGTCAGCAGGGGGCTACACCTTC

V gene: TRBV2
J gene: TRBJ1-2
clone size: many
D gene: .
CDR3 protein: CASPKQGNYGYTF
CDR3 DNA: TGTGCCAGCCCCAAACAGGGCAACTATGGCTACACCTTC

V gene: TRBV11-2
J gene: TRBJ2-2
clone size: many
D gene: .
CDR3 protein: CASSPLARNTGELFF
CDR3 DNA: TGTGCCAGCAGCCCCTTGGCGCGGAACACCGGGGAGCTGTTTTTT

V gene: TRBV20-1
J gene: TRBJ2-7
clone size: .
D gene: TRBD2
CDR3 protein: CSARGVAGVGGEQYF
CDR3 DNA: TGCAGTGCTAGAGGAGTAGCGGGAGTGGGTGGCGAGCAGTACTTC

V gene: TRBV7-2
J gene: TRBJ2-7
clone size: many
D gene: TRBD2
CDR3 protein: CASTLGGPYEQYF
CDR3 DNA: TGTGCCAGCACCTTGGGAGGGCCCTACGAGCAGTACTTC

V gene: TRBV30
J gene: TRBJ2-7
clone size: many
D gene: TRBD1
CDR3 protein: CAWTPGQTYEQYF
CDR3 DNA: TGTGCCTGGACTCCGGGACAGACCTACGAGCAGTACTTC

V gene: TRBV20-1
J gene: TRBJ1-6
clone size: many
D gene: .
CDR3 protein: CSVNPFNNSPLHF
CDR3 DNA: TGCAGCGTAAACCCGTTTAATAATTCACCCCTCCACTTT

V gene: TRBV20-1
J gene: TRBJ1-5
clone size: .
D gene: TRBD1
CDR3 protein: CSATDRDRGLGNNQPQHF
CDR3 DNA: TGCAGTGCTACAGATCGGGACAGGGGGCTTGGTAACAATCAGCCCCAGCATTTT

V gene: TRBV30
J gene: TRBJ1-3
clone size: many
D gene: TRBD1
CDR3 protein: CAWSSGTGGGYEAGNTIYF
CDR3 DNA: TGTGCCTGGAGTTCCGGGACAGGGGGCGGCTACGAAGCTGGAAACACCATATATTTT